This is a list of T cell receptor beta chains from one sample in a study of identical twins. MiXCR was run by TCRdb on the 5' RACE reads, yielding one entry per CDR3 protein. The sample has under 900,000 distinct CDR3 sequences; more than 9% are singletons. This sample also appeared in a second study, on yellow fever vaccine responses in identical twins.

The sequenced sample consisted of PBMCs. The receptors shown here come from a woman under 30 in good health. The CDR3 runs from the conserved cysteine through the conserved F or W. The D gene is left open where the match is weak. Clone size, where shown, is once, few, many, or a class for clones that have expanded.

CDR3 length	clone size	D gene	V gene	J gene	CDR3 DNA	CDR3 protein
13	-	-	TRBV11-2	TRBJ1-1	TGTGCCAGCAGCGCGATGGTGAACACTGAAGCTTTCTTT	CASSAMVNTEAFF
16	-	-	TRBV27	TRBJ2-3	TGTGCCAGCAGTTTATTTCTGGGGCCGAGCACAGATACGCAGTATTTT	CASSLFLGPSTDTQYF
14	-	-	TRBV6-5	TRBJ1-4	TGTGCCAGCAGTTACAGTCGGGTTAATGAAAAACTGTTTTTT	CASSYSRVNEKLFF
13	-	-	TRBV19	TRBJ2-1	TGTGCCAGTAGTATTTTCGAGGGGAATGAGCAGTTCTTC	CASSIFEGNEQFF
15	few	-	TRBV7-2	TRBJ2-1	TGTGCCAGCAGCTTAGAGCGGGTCTCCTACAATGAGCAGTTCTTC	CASSLERVSYNEQFF
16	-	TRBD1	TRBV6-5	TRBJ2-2	TGTGCCAGCAGTTCCCCGGGACAGGGCCGGGCCGGGGAGCTGTTTTTT	CASSSPGQGRAGELFF
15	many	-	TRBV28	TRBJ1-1	TGTGCCAGCAGTTTGTTACACACCATGAACACTGAAGCTTTCTTT	CASSLLHTMNTEAFF
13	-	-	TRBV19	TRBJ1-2	TGTGCCAGTAGTCCCAGGGTCTTAAAGGGCTACACCTTC	CASSPRVLKGYTF
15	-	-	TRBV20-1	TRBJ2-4	TGCAGTGCTGAGACAGAGACAGAAGCCAAAAACATTCAGTACTTC	CSAETETEAKNIQYF
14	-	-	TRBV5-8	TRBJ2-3	TGTGCCAGCAGTAATACCAAATACACAGATACGCAGTATTTT	CASSNTKYTDTQYF
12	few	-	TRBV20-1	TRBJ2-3	TGCAGTGCTCCCTCGGCTCGGGATACGCAGTATTTT	CSAPSARDTQYF
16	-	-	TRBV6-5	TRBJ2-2	TGTGCCAGCAGTTACCTAGGGGGGACCTTCGCCGGGGAGCTGTTTTTT	CASSYLGGTFAGELFF
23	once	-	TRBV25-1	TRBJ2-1	TGTGCCAGCATCCCGGCCGGGGTGGGGGACCGCCCAACCCGCGACAGCTCCTACAATGAGCAGTTCTTC	CASIPAGVGDRPTRDSSYNEQFF
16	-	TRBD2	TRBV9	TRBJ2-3	TGTGCCAGCAGCGTTGGGACTAGCGGTTCCCAAGATACGCAGTATTTT	CASSVGTSGSQDTQYF
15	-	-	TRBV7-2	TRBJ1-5	TGTGCCAGCAGCCGCACTGCGGGTAGCAATCAGCCCCAGCATTTT	CASSRTAGSNQPQHF
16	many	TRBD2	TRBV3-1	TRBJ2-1	TGTGCCAGCAGCCAAGATCTAGCGGGGGCCTACAATGAGCAGTTCTTC	CASSQDLAGAYNEQFF
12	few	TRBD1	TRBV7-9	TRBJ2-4	TGTGCCAGCAGCTTACAGGGGGACATTCAGTACTTC	CASSLQGDIQYF
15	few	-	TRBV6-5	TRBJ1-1	TGTGCCAGCAGTTACGTGGGGGGGGCGGGCACTGAAGCTTTCTTT	CASSYVGGAGTEAFF